One sample yielded the 29 T cell receptor beta chains listed below, sequenced in a study of blood T cell repertoires in COVID-19. Generated by immunoSEQ multiplex PCR, the TCRdb table keeps only in-frame clones and is missing some. The sample lists a few hundred thousand clones; 80% to 90% were seen once. The sequenced sample was peripheral blood. All receptors derive from a woman between 65 and 79 years old with COVID-19, enrolled during active disease.

The chain has TRBV15 and TRBJ1-5; TRBD1 matches at 8 bases. Trimming cost V 3 bases and J 6 bases; bases outside gene matches: 10. CDR3 length equals 16 residues. Per germline, CDR1 LNHNV and CDR2 YYDKDF (reference sequence). The CDR3 spells CATSREPQGASQPQHF. For the CDR3, the DNA is TGTGCCACCAGCAGGGAACCGCAGGGGGCGTCTCAGCCCCAGCATTTT.

This clone has only one observation. The chain combines TRBV2 with TRBJ2-7; the match to TRBD2 covers 8 bases. Trimming took 11 bases from V and 3 from J; bases not matched to a gene: 12. The CDR3 sequence is 14 residues long. Looked up from germline, CDR1 is SNHLY and CDR2 is FYNNEI. DNA for the CDR3: TGTGCCGGGGGGGGGACTAGAACCCTCTACGAGCAGTACTTC. Protein: CAGGGTRTLYEQYF.

This clone has just one count. The gene calls are TRBV7-2 and TRBJ1-6; D unresolved. The CDR3 is 15 amino acids. Trimming left V 1 base short and J 3 bases short, with 7 bases between. CDR1 is SGHTA and CDR2 is FQGNSA in the germline V gene. The CDR3 sequence is CASSLGDIYNSPLHF. The CDR3 DNA reads as TGTGCCAGCAGCTTAGGTGACATCTATAATTCACCCCTCCACTTT.

The chain employs TRBV2 and TRBJ2-7; possibly TRBD2 for D (6 bases). The V and J ends lost 6 bases and 6 bases respectively, with 15 bases between them. Germline CDR1 reads SNHLY; CDR2 reads FYNNEI. This CDR3 has 13 residues. The CDR3 protein is CASRRGPGGEQYF. CDR3 in DNA: TGTGCCAGCAGGCGGGGACCGGGTGGCGAGCAGTACTTC.

The chain links TRBV30 to TRBJ2-3; TRBD2 matches 10 bases. This CDR3 comprises 16 residues. J lost 4 bases, V lost 0 bases, and 7 bases had no gene match. The germline V gene encodes CDR1 GTSNPN and CDR2 SVGIG (reference sequence). CDR3 bases: TGTGCCTGGAGTGTAGGCACTAGCGGGAACTCAGATACGCAGTATTTT. Its translation: CAWSVGTSGNSDTQYF.

The chain recombines TRBV7-2 with TRBJ1-2; 8 bases fit TRBD1. Germline CDR1 is SGHTA and CDR2 is FQGNSA. Trimming took 5 bases from V and 3 from J; bases not matched to a gene: 2. CDR3 length equals 13 residues. CDR3 region: CASSPDRDYGYTF. In DNA, the CDR3 is TGTGCCAGCAGCCCGGACAGGGACTATGGCTACACCTTC. Variable domain in full (rest from reference TRBV7-2 and TRBJ1-2): GAGVSQSPSNKVTEKGKDVELRCDPISGHTALYWYRQSLGQGLEFLIYFQGNSAPDKSGLPSDRFSAERTGGSVSTLTIQRTQQEDSAVYLCASSPDRDYGYTFGSGTRLTVV.

CDR3 sequence: CASSHPLKHQVTEAFF. The CDR3 DNA sequence: TGTGCCAGCAGCCACCCCCTCAAGCACCAGGTCACTGAAGCTTTCTTT. This chain uses TRBV7-2 with TRBJ1-1; D unclear. The germline CDR1 and CDR2 sequences are SGHTA and FQGNSA. Trimming removed 5 bases at V and 4 bases at J, with 20 bases between. The CDR3 length is 16 residues. The whole variable domain, filled in from reference TRBV7-2 and TRBJ1-1, reads GAGVSQSPSNKVTEKGKDVELRCDPISGHTALYWYRQSLGQGLEFLIYFQGNSAPDKSGLPSDRFSAERTGGSVSTLTIQRTQQEDSAVYLCASSHPLKHQVTEAFFGQGTRLTVV.

The rearrangement joins TRBV29-1 to TRBJ2-7; D is undetermined. The CDR3 length is 11 residues. V lost 0 bases to trimming and J lost 7 bases, with 7 bases between them. CDR1 is SQVTM and CDR2 is ANQGSEA in the germline V gene. As DNA, the CDR3 is TGCAGCGTTGAAGAGTCGAGGGAGCAGTACTTC. It yields the protein CSVEESREQYF.

The V call is TRBV10-1, the J call TRBJ1-1; tentatively, D is TRBD1 (6 bases). Germline V gene lookup returns CDR1 WNHNN and CDR2 SYGVQD (reference sequence). The V end was cut by 6 bases, the J end by 1 base, with 21 bases between. CDR3 length equals 17 residues. CDR3 amino acids: CASSINLPGHKNTEAFF. As DNA, the CDR3 is TGCGCCAGCAGCATAAATTTACCGGGACACAAGAACACTGAAGCTTTCTTT.

A remark on this clone: The same CDR3 can be traced to other DNA sequences in this sample. J is TRBJ1-1 and V is TRBV19; no reliable D call. V shed 3 bases and J shed 2 bases, with 7 bases lying between them. Germline lookup yields CDR1 LNHDA and CDR2 SQIVND (reference sequence). This CDR3 has 13 amino acids. CDR3 amino acids: CASSIARNTEAFF. The CDR3 DNA reads as TGTGCCAGTAGTATCGCTAGAAACACTGAAGCTTTCTTT.

V is TRBV30 and J is TRBJ1-6; 9 bases match TRBD1. Losses at the gene ends were 0 bases for V and 10 bases for J; bases not matched to a gene: 7. The V gene's germline CDR1 is GTSNPN and CDR2 SVGIG (reference sequence). CDR3 length: 15 residues. This chain's CDR3 is CAWSVWGQGVSPLHF. CDR3 nucleotide sequence: TGTGCCTGGAGTGTATGGGGACAGGGTGTGTCACCCCTCCACTTT.

A single count supports this clone. The chain carries TRBV12-3 or TRBV12-4 and TRBJ1-1; TRBD1 is a possible D gene (5 bases). Trimming took off 4 bases at V and 8 bases at J, with 14 bases between the two ends. This CDR3 contains 13 residues. The CDR3 region has the DNA TGTGCCAGCAGTTCCCCAGGGTCTCCCGAAGCTTTCTTT. Protein: CASSSPGSPEAFF.

The chain joins TRBV4-3 to TRBJ2-7; 12 bases match TRBD1. The CDR3 covers 15 residues. Germline-derived CDR1 and CDR2 are LGHNA and YSLEER. Germline trimming cut 1 base from V and 4 bases from J; bases unmatched to any gene: 2. The CDR3 DNA sequence: TGCGCCAGCAGCCAAGGGGACAGGGGGCAATACGAGCAGTACTTC. Amino acids: CASSQGDRGQYEQYF.

The chain combines TRBV5-4 with TRBJ1-3, with D perhaps matching TRBD1 (6 bases). V shed 4 bases and J shed 0 bases, with 14 bases lying between them. The germline V gene has CDR1 SGHNT and CDR2 YYREEE (reference sequence). The CDR3 sequence is 16 residues long. DNA of the CDR3: TGTGCCAGCAGCCCTGGGACACAGAGCTCTGGAAACACCATATATTTT. Amino acid sequence: CASSPGTQSSGNTIYF.

CDR3 bases: TGTGCCAGTAGTTGGAGCCCATCCTACGAGCAGTACTTC. Encoded protein: CASSWSPSYEQYF. The chain combines TRBV19 with TRBJ2-7; no definite D call. Deletions cut 5 bases from V and 1 base from J, with 9 bases between. CDR3 length: 13 residues. From germline, CDR1 is LNHDA and CDR2 SQIVND (reference sequence).

The chain recombines TRBV4-3 with TRBJ2-2; the D is unclear. CDR3 length equals 16 residues. The V gene's germline CDR1 is LGHNA and CDR2 YSLEER. V was trimmed by 0 bases and J by 0 bases, leaving 8 bases between them. DNA for the CDR3: TGCGCCAGCAGCCAAGATTCGAGCGCGAACACCGGGGAGCTGTTTTTT. It translates to CASSQDSSANTGELFF.

J is TRBJ2-7 and V is TRBV6-5; TRBD2 might be the D (6 bases). Trimming left V 5 bases short and J 4 bases short, with 15 bases between. The length of the CDR3 is 14 residues. CDR1 and CDR2 from the germline V gene are MNHEY and SVGAGI. The CDR3 DNA reads as TGTGCCAGCAGTCTAGCGTACGGTACGTACGAGCAGTACTTC. It codes for CASSLAYGTYEQYF.

The table lists this clone with a few counts. The genes are TRBV7-2 and TRBJ1-2; TRBD1 agrees at 8 bases. The CDR3 is made up of 16 amino acids. CDR1 SGHTA and CDR2 FQGNSA come from the germline V gene. Trimming at V came to 5 bases and at J to 2 bases, leaving 10 bases not matched to a gene. The CDR3 protein is CASSLGTGLQNYGYTF. CDR3 bases: TGTGCCAGCAGCCTAGGGACAGGACTACAAAACTATGGCTACACCTTC.

The V gene is TRBV10-3, the J gene TRBJ2-3; 9 bases align to TRBD1. This CDR3 comprises 14 residues. Looked up from germline, CDR1 is ENHRY and CDR2 is SYGVKD. Trimming cost V 10 bases and J 3 bases; bases outside gene matches: 8. CDR3 protein: CATRTGVETDTQYF. The CDR3 nucleotides are TGTGCCACCCGGACAGGGGTGGAGACAGATACGCAGTATTTT.

Written as DNA, the CDR3 is TGTGCCAGCGGGGACAGGGGGAGTTCGGAGACCCAGTACTTC. Translated, it gives CASGDRGSSETQYF. The chain recombines TRBV6-5 with TRBJ2-5; 11 bases line up with TRBD1. V shed 8 bases and J 5 bases; nucleotides not matched to a gene: 7. Germline V CDR1 and CDR2: MNHEY, SVGAGI. This CDR3 spans 14 amino acids.

This clone was seen a few times. The chain combines TRBV28 with TRBJ1-2; 9 bases are a match to TRBD1. Trimming took 3 bases from V and 4 from J; bases not matched to a gene: 3. The germline CDR1 and CDR2 sequences are MDHEN and SYDVKM. CDR3 length: 14 residues. The DNA for the CDR3 is TGTGCCAGCAGTTTGGACAGGGGTGGCTATGGCTACACCTTC. As protein: CASSLDRGGYGYTF.

Points on this clone: This may arise from a read error, as a much more abundant clone is one base away. Other nucleotide sequences in the sample specify the same CDR3. The chain joins TRBV28 to TRBJ2-2; D not certain. V was clipped by 2 bases and J by 4 bases, with 11 bases between them. Germline CDR1 reads MDHEN; CDR2 reads SYDVKM. This CDR3 region has 15 residues. The CDR3 sequence: CASSLVTPSTGELFF. The CDR3 DNA is TGTGCCAGCAGTTTAGTGACTCCCTCCACCGGGGAGCTGTTTTTT.

J is TRBJ1-5 and V is TRBV28; TRBD1 matches at 8 bases. Germline loops: CDR1 MDHEN, CDR2 SYDVKM. After removal of 6 bases from V and 1 base from J, the junction contained 14 bases not matched to a gene. This CDR3 has 18 amino acids. The CDR3 DNA follows: TGTGCCAGCAGGAATCAAGGACAGGGCTCTGAAAGCAATCAGCCCCAGCATTTT. Protein: CASRNQGQGSESNQPQHF.

CDR3 sequence reads: CASSQRRGNTGELFF. The CDR3, as DNA: TGTGCCAGCAGCCAACGGCGGGGGAACACCGGGGAGCTGTTTTTT. The J gene is TRBJ2-2, the V gene TRBV3-1 (or the pseudogene TRBV3-2); perhaps TRBD2 as D (6 bases). The CDR3 contains 15 residues. Per the germline V gene, CDR1 is LGHDT and CDR2 is YNNKEL (reference sequence). Trimming removed 2 bases from V and 1 base from J, with 8 bases in between.

The gene calls are TRBV9 and TRBJ2-7; tentative D call: TRBD1 (6 bases). The CDR3 is made up of 15 amino acids. Germline V gene sequence: CDR1 SGDLS, CDR2 YYNGEE. Trimming stripped 3 bases from V and 0 bases from J, with 13 bases between. The CDR3 reads CASSGQDSHSYEQYF. The CDR3 region has the DNA TGTGCCAGCAGCGGTCAGGACAGCCACTCCTACGAGCAGTACTTC.

This sequence joins TRBV28 and TRBJ1-5; 7 bases match TRBD1. The CDR3 has 15 residues. V shed 7 bases and J 3 bases; nucleotides not matched to a gene: 9. Germline V gene sequence: CDR1 MDHEN, CDR2 SYDVKM. Here the CDR3 reads CASTTKGGLNQPQHF. For the CDR3, the DNA is TGTGCCAGCACGACCAAAGGGGGCCTCAATCAGCCCCAGCATTTT.

This clone was found once. This rearrangement joins TRBV20-1 to TRBJ1-1; D call uncertain. This CDR3 contains 11 residues. V shed 2 bases and J shed 7 bases, with 8 bases lying between them. Germline V CDR1 and CDR2: DFQATT, SNEGSKA (reference sequence). The CDR3 nucleotides read TGCAGTGCTAGAACCCAGTTTGAAGCTTTCTTT. Translation: CSARTQFEAFF.

V and J are TRBV2 and TRBJ2-7, with D possibly matching TRBD1 (5 bases). Trimming took 10 bases from V and 3 from J, leaving 16 bases between them. Per the germline V gene, CDR1 is SNHLY and CDR2 is FYNNEI. This CDR3 spans 13 amino acids. Here the CDR3 DNA reads TGTGCCACCAAAAAGACAGAATACTACGAGCAGTACTTC. Amino acid sequence: CATKKTEYYEQYF. The full variable domain, rest sourced from reference TRBV2 and TRBJ2-7, is EPEVTQTPSHQVTQMGQEVILRCVPISNHLYFYWYRQILGQKVEFLVSFYNNEISEKSEIFDDQFSVERPDGSNFTLKIRSTKLEDSAMYFCATKKTEYYEQYFGPGTRLTVT.

The table lists this clone with a count of one. The V call is TRBV5-4, the J call TRBJ2-7, with D possibly matching TRBD2 (7 bases). The CDR3 length is 14 residues. Trimming removed 4 bases from V and 9 bases from J, with 20 bases in between. Germline V lookup: CDR1 SGHNT, CDR2 YYREEE (reference sequence). The CDR3 bases are TGTGCCAGCAGCCTTACAGGGACTACGTCTGTGCAGTACTTC. Translation gives CASSLTGTTSVQYF.